Listed below are T cell receptor beta chains from one sample, sequenced in a study of cytomegalovirus exposure and HLA in healthy donors. The data were produced by immunoSEQ multiplex PCR, yet TCRdb's version contains in-frame clones alone and is incomplete. The sample holds about 200,000 clones. The sample taken for sequencing was PBMCs. The source is a girl aged 2 to 9 in good health and CMV-seropositive. CDR3s include the opening cysteine and the closing phenylalanine or tryptophan.

v_gene: TRBV27
j_gene: TRBJ1-1
CDR3aa: CASSLSRLSAEAFF

v_gene: TRBV6-1
j_gene: TRBJ1-1
CDR3aa: CASSPGSTGFAFF

v_gene: TRBV5-4
j_gene: TRBJ2-5
CDR3aa: CASSNMGTWETQYF

v_gene: TRBV27
j_gene: TRBJ1-4
CDR3aa: CASSQVRGEKLFF

v_gene: TRBV5-1
j_gene: TRBJ1-2
CDR3aa: CASSLDRNYGYTF

v_gene: TRBV6-6
j_gene: TRBJ1-1
CDR3aa: CASSYSQGLNTEAFF

v_gene: TRBV27
j_gene: TRBJ2-3
CDR3aa: CASSPPGTSGRDTQYF

v_gene: TRBV18
j_gene: TRBJ2-5
CDR3aa: CASSRGDQETQYF

v_gene: TRBV7-3
j_gene: TRBJ2-2
CDR3aa: CASSSPPGGSNTGELFF

v_gene: TRBV14
j_gene: TRBJ2-7
CDR3aa: CASSRAGTGYYEQYF

v_gene: TRBV28
j_gene: TRBJ2-1
CDR3aa: CASSSGLALNEQFF

v_gene: TRBV18
j_gene: TRBJ2-6
CDR3aa: CASSPNRVGANVLTF

v_gene: TRBV2
j_gene: TRBJ1-4
CDR3aa: CASRGPTNEKLFF

v_gene: TRBV6-4
j_gene: TRBJ1-1
CDR3aa: CASSLQMNTEAFF

v_gene: TRBV7-8
j_gene: TRBJ1-2
CDR3aa: CASSLGTDGYTF

v_gene: TRBV7-8
j_gene: TRBJ2-3
CDR3aa: CASSGLAGGMYTDTQYF

v_gene: TRBV27
j_gene: TRBJ1-4
CDR3aa: CACSLSRGGEKLFF

v_gene: TRBV15
j_gene: TRBJ1-6
CDR3aa: CATRKTGTGVDSPLHF

v_gene: TRBV5-4
j_gene: TRBJ2-5
CDR3aa: CASSLTQETQYF

v_gene: TRBV5-4
j_gene: TRBJ2-1
CDR3aa: CASSFLAGRNNEQFF